This TCR beta chain was recovered during a study of control samples from healthy donors and cancer patients. Only in-frame clones appear in the TCRdb table, and some are missing; sequencing was by immunoSEQ multiplex PCR. The sample lists roughly 50,000 clones; 95% to 97% were seen once. CDR3 length: 14 residues. J was trimmed by 6 bases and V by 4 bases; bases with no gene match: 9. Looked up from germline, CDR1 is SGDLS and CDR2 is YYNGEE. The chain employs TRBV9 and TRBJ2-5; 7 positions match TRBD1. Specimen: blood. This clonotype originated in a woman aged 25 to 39 in good health. The CDR3: CASSPAYRGQTQYF. As DNA, the CDR3 is TGTGCCAGCAGCCCCGCCTACAGGGGACAGACCCAGTACTTC.